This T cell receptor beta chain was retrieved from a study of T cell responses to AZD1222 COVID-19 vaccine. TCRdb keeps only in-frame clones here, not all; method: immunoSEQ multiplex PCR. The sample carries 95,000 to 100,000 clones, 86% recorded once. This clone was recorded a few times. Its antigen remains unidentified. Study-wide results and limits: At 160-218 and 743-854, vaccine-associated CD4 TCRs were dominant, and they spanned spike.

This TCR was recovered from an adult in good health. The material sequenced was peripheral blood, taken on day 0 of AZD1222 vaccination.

The CDR3 region is CASSWGDRGREQYF. The CDR3, as DNA: TGTGCCAGCAGCTGGGGGGACAGGGGTAGGGAGCAGTACTTC. The chain has TRBV7-9 and TRBJ2-7; 10 bases fit TRBD1. This CDR3 region has 14 residues. Germline CDR1 and CDR2: SEHNR and FQNEAQ (reference sequence). The J segment lost 7 bases and the V segment lost 4 bases, leaving 7 bases of the junction unmatched. The entire variable domain, with the rest obtained from reference TRBV7-9 and TRBJ2-7, is as follows: DTGVSQNPRHKITKRGQNVTFRCDPISEHNRLYWYRQTLGQGPEFLTYFQNEAQLEKSRLLSDRFSAERPKGSFSTLEIQRTEQGDSAMYLCASSWGDRGREQYFGPGTRLTVT.